The next 28 T cell receptor beta chains were all read from a single sample in a study of Graves' ophthalmopathy and Graves' hyperthyroidism. RNA transcripts provided the template for amplifying TCR beta CDR3 regions. HTBI primers served in a first-round RT-PCR, which a second-round multiplex PCR followed. TCRdb processed the multiplex PCR reads anew with MiXCR; each CDR3 protein has one entry. The table includes a few hundred thousand distinct CDR3 sequences, roughly a sixth detected once. Specimen: peripheral blood. The source of these receptors is an adult woman with stable Graves' hyperthyroidism.

This clonotype has ten or more counts. The V gene is TRBV3-1, the J gene TRBJ2-6; 7 nucleotides line up with TRBD1. The germline V gene has CDR1 LGHDT and CDR2 YNNKEL (reference sequence). V lost 1 base, J lost 4 bases, and 4 bases stayed unmatched. The CDR3 is 16 residues long. CDR3 sequence (DNA): TGTGCCAGCAGCCAAGTAGGGGGCTCCGGGGCCAACGTCCTGACTTTC. This translates into CASSQVGGSGANVLTF.

This clonotype was counted only a few times. The chain uses TRBV25-1 and TRBJ2-5, with D maybe TRBD1 (5 bases). Deletions cut 2 bases from V and 2 bases from J, with 9 bases between. This CDR3 has 14 residues. The germline gives CDR1 MGHDK, CDR2 SYGVNS. DNA for the CDR3: TGTGCCAGCAGTGAACACAGGAAACAAGAGACCCAGTACTTC. It yields the protein CASSEHRKQETQYF.

This clonotype has at least ten counts. V and J are TRBV28 and TRBJ1-2; TRBD1 matches at 8 bases. The germline gives CDR1 MDHEN, CDR2 SYDVKM. This CDR3 is 14 amino acids long. The V segment lost 5 bases and the J segment 3 bases; nucleotides outside the gene matches: 5. In DNA form, the CDR3 reads TGTGCCAGCAGTCCGGACAGGGTCGACTATGGCTACACCTTC. It is translated as CASSPDRVDYGYTF.

This clonotype was observed at least ten times. This chain uses TRBV12-3 or TRBV12-4 with TRBJ1-6; D uncertain. This CDR3 comprises 12 residues. Trimming cost V 6 bases and J 7 bases, with 7 bases left between them. CDR3 DNA sequence: TGTGCCAGCAGGCGATCGAATTCACCCCTCCACTTT. Its protein is CASRRSNSPLHF.

This clonotype has at least ten counts. This chain uses TRBV5-1 with TRBJ1-1; D remains ambiguous. Germline CDR1 SGHRS, CDR2 YFSETQ. V lost 0 bases, J lost 5 bases, and 11 bases lay in between. This CDR3 has 14 residues. The CDR3, as DNA: TGCGCCAGCAGCTTGGATGCCCTCGGTACTGAAGCTTTCTTT. Its translation: CASSLDALGTEAFF.

This chain connects TRBV5-1 to TRBJ2-6; D is unresolved. Trimming removed 0 bases from V and 1 base from J, with 11 bases in between. There are 17 residues in the CDR3. Germline V gives CDR1 SGHRS, CDR2 YFSETQ. The CDR3 bases are TGCGCCAGCAGCTTGGTTTGGGCAAATTCTGGGGCCAACGTCCTGACTTTC. It is translated as CASSLVWANSGANVLTF.

The rearrangement uses TRBV4-1 and TRBJ2-7, with D unclear. The CDR3 spans 14 residues. Deletions cut 1 base from V and 0 bases from J, with 7 bases between. CDR1 is MGHRA and CDR2 is YSYEKL in the germline V gene. For the CDR3, the DNA is TGCGCCAGCAGCCAAGGGGGTAACTCCTACGAGCAGTACTTC. It encodes CASSQGGNSYEQYF.

The sample holds many counts of this clonotype. V and J are TRBV12-3 or TRBV12-4 and TRBJ2-2; D call uncertain. V was trimmed by 6 bases and J by 1 base, leaving 6 bases between them. The CDR3 spans 13 residues. CDR3 coding DNA: TGTGCCAGCAGCCCTGAGAACACCGGGGAGCTGTTTTTT. This encodes CASSPENTGELFF.

Ten or more counts support this clonotype. The chain links TRBV10-3 to TRBJ2-5; TRBD1 is a possible D gene (7 bases). The V end lost 10 bases, the J end lost 3 bases, and 12 bases lay between the germline ends. This CDR3 spans 12 amino acids. Germline V gives CDR1 ENHRY, CDR2 SYGVKD. The CDR3 is CATGGTEETQYF. The CDR3 coding sequence is TGTGCCACCGGAGGGACAGAAGAGACCCAGTACTTC.

Many counts were recorded for this clonotype. This chain joins TRBV27 and TRBJ1-1; TRBD1 is a possible D gene (5 bases). V shed 0 bases and J shed 10 bases, with 12 bases lying between them. Germline CDR1 is MNHEY and CDR2 is SMNVEV (reference sequence). The CDR3 is made up of 13 amino acids. The CDR3 DNA is TGTGCCAGCAGTTTATCGGGGGGAGGCGGAGCTTTCTTT. Translating gives CASSLSGGGGAFF.

The sample holds many counts of this clonotype. The rearrangement links TRBV6-1 to TRBJ2-7, with D tentatively TRBD1 (8 bases). CDR1 and CDR2 from the germline V gene are MNHNS and SASEGT. With 4 bases removed from V and 10 bases from J, the gap between germline ends came to 14 bases. The CDR3 extends over 12 amino acids. The CDR3 coding sequence is TGTGCCAGCAGTGGGGGAGGGACAGGCCAGTACTTC. Protein sequence: CASSGGGTGQYF.

This clonotype has ten or more counts. The chain is built from TRBV11-2 and TRBJ2-7, with no clear D. Looked up from germline, CDR1 is SGHAT and CDR2 is FQNNGV. Trimming took off 5 bases at V and 3 bases at J, with 11 bases between the two ends. The length of the CDR3 is 13 residues. The chain's CDR3 is CASSRSVVYEQYF. CDR3 bases: TGTGCCAGCAGCAGATCCGTGGTCTACGAGCAGTACTTC.

At least ten counts were recorded for this clonotype. V and J are TRBV7-9 and TRBJ2-6, with D uncertain. This CDR3 comprises 18 residues. The V gene's germline CDR1 is SEHNR and CDR2 FQNEAQ (reference sequence). With 1 base removed from V and 0 bases from J, the gap between germline ends came to 13 bases. The CDR3 loop reads CASSLGPGQASGANVLTF. The CDR3 bases are TGTGCCAGCAGCTTAGGCCCTGGCCAAGCCTCTGGGGCCAACGTCCTGACTTTC.

This clonotype was observed many times. This chain links TRBV6-5 with TRBJ1-6; a weak D match, TRBD1 (5 bases). The CDR3 has 17 amino acids. The germline V gene has CDR1 MNHEY and CDR2 SVGAGI. Trimming pared 2 bases from V and 0 bases from J, leaving 11 bases between. The DNA of the CDR3 is TGTGCCAGCAGTTACCGACAGACCACCTCCTATAATTCACCCCTCCACTTT. Its translation: CASSYRQTTSYNSPLHF.

This clonotype showed up many times. This chain links TRBV10-2 with TRBJ2-7, with 8 bases matching TRBD1. The J segment lost 3 bases and the V segment lost 6 bases, leaving 7 bases of the junction unmatched. CDR3 length: 14 amino acids. Per the germline V gene, CDR1 is WSHSY and CDR2 is SAAADI. The CDR3 here is CASRPGQGGYEQYF. CDR3 bases: TGCGCCAGCAGACCCGGACAGGGTGGCTACGAGCAGTACTTC.

This clonotype was observed many times. The V gene is TRBV7-2, the J gene TRBJ1-1, with D possibly matching TRBD1 (6 bases). The germline V gene encodes CDR1 SGHTA and CDR2 FQGNSA. This CDR3 is 14 amino acids long. Trimming stripped 5 bases from V and 5 bases from J, with 15 bases between. The CDR3 nucleotides are TGTGCCAGCAGCGCAAGGACAGATAGAACTGAAGCTTTCTTT. Encoded protein: CASSARTDRTEAFF.

There are many counts of this clonotype. V is TRBV9 and J is TRBJ1-3; D unresolved. V lost 3 bases to trimming and J lost 0 bases, with 7 bases between them. This CDR3 spans 14 amino acids. The germline gives CDR1 SGDLS, CDR2 YYNGEE. Here the CDR3 DNA reads TGTGCCAGCAGCGCCCGTCCCTCTGGAAACACCATATATTTT. Amino acids: CASSARPSGNTIYF.

V is TRBV15 and J is TRBJ2-7; tentatively, D is TRBD1 (5 bases). CDR3 length equals 16 residues. Trimming removed 0 bases at V and 3 bases at J, with 15 bases between. From germline, CDR1 is LNHNV and CDR2 YYDKDF (reference sequence). This CDR3 is CATSRDRTGSYYEQYF. The CDR3 nucleotides read TGTGCCACCAGCAGAGATCGTACAGGATCCTACTACGAGCAGTACTTC.

This clonotype occurred many times. The rearrangement uses TRBV28 and TRBJ2-2; D may match TRBD1 or TRBD2 (5 bases each). The CDR3 consists of 16 residues. V was trimmed by 2 bases and J by 1 base, leaving 11 bases between them. CDR1 is MDHEN and CDR2 is SYDVKM in the germline V gene. The CDR3 region is CASSLLGERNTGELFF. The CDR3 DNA is TGTGCCAGCAGTTTACTGGGGGAAAGGAACACCGGGGAGCTGTTTTTT. Looking up the rest from reference TRBV28 and TRBJ2-2 gives the full variable domain: DVKVTQSSRYLVKRTGEKVFLECVQDMDHENMFWYRQDPGLGLRLIYFSYDVKMKEKGDIPEGYSVSREKKERFSLILESASTNQTSMYLCASSLLGERNTGELFFGEGSRLTVL.

This clonotype was observed many times. This chain links TRBV2 with TRBJ1-2, with D hard to call. Germline CDR1 reads SNHLY; CDR2 reads FYNNEI. The CDR3 consists of 15 residues. The ends were cut back, 6 bases at V and 3 bases at J, with 17 bases in the middle. CDR3 sequence: CASRTQEWGDYGYTF. CDR3 nucleotides: TGTGCCAGCAGGACCCAGGAGTGGGGAGACTATGGCTACACCTTC.

The table lists this clonotype with many counts. The chain joins TRBV30 to TRBJ1-5; 9 nucleotides agree with TRBD1. The CDR3 is 17 residues long. Germline V lookup: CDR1 GTSNPN, CDR2 SVGIG (reference sequence). Trimming took 0 bases from V and 7 from J; bases not matched to a gene: 13. This CDR3 reads CAWSVRGQGRLGQPQHF. CDR3 nucleotide sequence: TGTGCCTGGAGTGTACGGGGACAGGGAAGGTTAGGCCAGCCCCAGCATTTT.

This clonotype occurred many times. The chain carries TRBV12-3 or TRBV12-4 and TRBJ1-5, with unresolved D. Trimming shortened V by 3 bases and J by 5 bases, and 8 bases separated the two germline ends. CDR3 length equals 13 residues. Here the CDR3 reads CASSFGEDQPQHF. The CDR3 DNA reads as TGTGCCAGCAGTTTTGGGGAGGATCAGCCCCAGCATTTT.

This clonotype was observed a handful of times. The chain recombines TRBV5-6 with TRBJ1-2, with D unclear. CDR1 and CDR2 (germline): SGHDT, YYEEEE. This CDR3 region has 14 residues. The V and J ends lost 1 base and 7 bases respectively, with 14 bases between them. This CDR3 is CASSLYVGSGGYTF. CDR3 coding DNA: TGTGCCAGCAGCTTGTACGTGGGATCCGGTGGCTACACCTTC.

This clonotype was observed once. The chain couples TRBV2 to TRBJ2-5; D is unresolved. Per the germline V gene, CDR1 is SNHLY and CDR2 is FYNNEI. This CDR3 has 15 residues. Between the trimmed V and J ends, which lost 5 bases and 0 bases, there was a span of 13 bases. CDR3 DNA sequence: TGTGCCAGCAGTAGGAACTCCTTCCACCAAGAGACCCAGTACTTC. Translation: CASSRNSFHQETQYF.

This clonotype appeared a few times. Relative to the germline gene, one junction end is altered; a read error may explain this. V and J are TRBV5-1 and TRBJ1-1, with D perhaps TRBD1 (6 bases). Germline CDR1 SGHRS, CDR2 YFSETQ. CDR3 length: 14 residues. In nucleotides, the CDR3 is TGCGCCAGCAGTCTCGACAGGTCAACCACTGAAGCTTGCTTT. Protein product: CASSLDRSTTEACF.

The rearrangement uses TRBV29-1 and TRBJ2-5; a weak D match, TRBD1 (6 bases). CDR3 length: 14 residues. The V gene lost 6 bases and the J gene lost 2 bases, with 16 bases spanning the gap. Germline loops: CDR1 SQVTM, CDR2 ANQGSEA. The DNA of the CDR3 is TGCAGCGTAGGACAGCCAATGTATCAAGAGACCCAGTACTTC. It translates to CSVGQPMYQETQYF.

This clonotype was recorded many times. The CDR3 coding sequence is TGTGCCAGCAGTTTAGCTAGCGGGAGTGACGAGCAGTACTTC. This codes for CASSLASGSDEQYF. The chain has TRBV27 and TRBJ2-7; the match to TRBD2 covers 10 bases. CDR3 length equals 14 residues. Trimming cost V 2 bases and J 5 bases; bases outside gene matches: 3. Germline CDR1 MNHEY, CDR2 SMNVEV (reference sequence).

In this sample, this clonotype turned up many times. V usage is TRBV7-8 and J usage is TRBJ1-5; D is possibly TRBD1 (6 bases). Germline V gene data show CDR1 as SGHVS and CDR2 as FQNEAQ. CDR3 length equals 15 residues. Trimming took 0 bases from V and 4 from J, leaving 10 bases between them. The CDR3, as DNA: TGTGCCAGCAGCTTAGCGCCCAGGGGTAATCAGCCCCAGCATTTT. This codes for CASSLAPRGNQPQHF.